This is a list of T cell receptor beta chains from one sample in a study of T cell repertoires in cytomegalovirus infection. These receptors have no known antigen. TCRdb independently ran MiXCR on the reads; one entry per CDR3 protein. The sample lists roughly 170,000 distinct CDR3 sequences, about 20% seen once, with 20% to 30% in the top ten. The sample here was CD8+ T cells from cultured PBMCs, taken from culture after CMV antigen stimulation. These receptors were taken from a human donor in good health (CMV status not recorded). Some clones in this sample may be carry-over from other donors' samples. The CDR3 runs from the conserved cysteine through the conserved F or W. The D gene is left open where the match is weak. For some rows the clone size is stated as once, few or many, or as a class when expanded; others skip it.

d_gene,abundance,v_gene,CDR3aa
TRBD2,.,TRBV7-8,CASSLSRAGGQQDTQYF
TRBD1,.,TRBV27,CASSLIGGPDTQYF
.,.,TRBV7-6,CASSNRDPQDGYTF
.,few,TRBV7-8,CASSLDARGNTEAFF
TRBD2,few,TRBV6-2/TRBV6-3,CASSSLAGATDTQYF
TRBD2,.,TRBV4-1,CASSQDRGGAREQFF
.,.,TRBV7-9,CASSPDYTEQYF
TRBD2,few,TRBV4-1,CASSPAGGLSSYEQYF
TRBD1,.,TRBV4-3,CASSPTGTSAEAFF
TRBD2,.,TRBV7-2,CASSLGGRGSYEQYF
.,few,TRBV19,CASSATLNYGYTF
TRBD2,few,TRBV12-5,CASGLGERGGQETQYF
TRBD1,.,TRBV15,CATSRPRTGAEQYF
.,few,TRBV6-2/TRBV6-3,CASSYFPRADTVDEQFF
TRBD1,.,TRBV27,CASSLRRQGFYEQYF
TRBD2,few,TRBV9,CASSARGYKFF
TRBD2,.,TRBV9,CASSVANRLARGNEQFF
.,.,TRBV19,CASSILSTGQETQYF
.,many,TRBV7-9,CALGGVVTEAFF
.,few,TRBV7-2,CASSLVASSYEQYF
TRBD1,few,TRBV6-2/TRBV6-3,CASRKGPRDRLTQPQHF
TRBD1,.,TRBV27,CASSEDRGAAEAFF
.,.,TRBV7-2,CASTSPPEETQYF
TRBD1,few,TRBV11-3,CASSLGTGGYYEQYF
TRBD1,.,TRBV6-6,CASTEDRGNTEAFF
.,few,TRBV6-5,CASSYGGAAGELFF